At least ten counts were recorded for the clone carrying this T cell receptor (beta chain). This entry comes from a study of CD8 T cells in ankylosing spondylitis. CDR3 length: 17 amino acids. Germline V gene lookup returns CDR1 MGHDK and CDR2 SYGVNS. After removal of 4 bases from V and 0 bases from J, the junction contained 6 bases not matched to a gene. The TCR beta libraries were generated through quantitative 5'-RACE incorporating molecular barcodes. One entry per CDR3 protein results from TCRdb running MiXCR on the 5' RACE reads. This sample carries 150,000 to 200,000 distinct CDR3 sequences, roughly 18% of them seen once, and the ten largest clones take approximately 4.3%.

The material sequenced was blood, either unsorted or a sorted T cell fraction (not recorded which). The chain combines TRBV25-1 with TRBJ1-4; 9 nucleotides line up with TRBD1. The source is a male donor under 30 with ankylosing spondylitis or in good health (not recorded which). CDR3: CASSVGTGKTTNEKLFF. For the CDR3, the DNA is TGTGCCAGCAGTGTAGGGACAGGGAAAACAACTAATGAAAAACTGTTTTTT.